A single T cell receptor beta chain is shown here with its context. This sample was taken from a study of blood T cell repertoires in COVID-19. Looking at the study overall: Sites across the United States, Italy and Spain contributed samples from acute and convalescent COVID-19. PBMCs, B-cell-depleted T cells, or T cells provided the cDNA or gDNA that made up the material.

Germline values: CDR1 SEHNR, CDR2 FQNEAQ (reference sequence). The V and J ends lost 5 bases and 6 bases respectively, with 14 bases between them. This CDR3 spans 13 amino acids. The authors' processing: Estimates of nucleated cell counts were drawn from the amplification of reference gene primers. Profiling relied on immunoSEQ multiplex PCR, and the TCRdb table lists in-frame clones only, not all of them. For V, J and clone size, that table is used; D and trimming come from the DNA. Of around 300,000 clones in the sample, 80% to 90% were seen once. This chain joins TRBV7-9 and TRBJ2-7, with D perhaps matching TRBD2 (7 bases). The sequence was collected from a woman aged 70-85 years with acute or convalescent COVID-19. Sequenced material: peripheral blood. The CDR3 reads CASSLTGGGEQYF. The CDR3 DNA follows: TGTGCCAGCAGCCTCACGGGGGGCGGCGAGCAGTACTTC.